This T cell receptor beta chain was sequenced during a study of identical twins. TCRdb re-analysed the 5' RACE reads in MiXCR, keeping a single row per CDR3 protein. The sample has about 240,000 distinct CDR3 sequences, roughly a tenth seen once. A word on this clonotype: Its antigen remains unidentified.

Study outcomes and limitations: Recombination models fit unrelated individuals' TCR alpha sharing but underestimated twins'. Out-of-frame beta chain sequences displayed weaker excess sharing between twins. Memory repertoires showed no such pattern, whereas abundant cord blood beta clonotypes carried fewer insertions.

The CDR3 runs 15 residues. CDR1 and CDR2 (germline): DFQATT, SNEGSKA (reference sequence). V lost 1 base, J lost 0 bases, and 12 bases lay in between. The specimen sequenced was memory T cells sorted from blood. V is TRBV20-1 and J is TRBJ1-1, with D possibly being TRBD1 (6 bases). The TCR sequence derives from a man aged 50 to 60 in good health. The CDR3 protein is CSARVTGFMNTEAFF. The CDR3, as DNA: TGCAGTGCTAGAGTCACAGGGTTCATGAACACTGAAGCTTTCTTT.